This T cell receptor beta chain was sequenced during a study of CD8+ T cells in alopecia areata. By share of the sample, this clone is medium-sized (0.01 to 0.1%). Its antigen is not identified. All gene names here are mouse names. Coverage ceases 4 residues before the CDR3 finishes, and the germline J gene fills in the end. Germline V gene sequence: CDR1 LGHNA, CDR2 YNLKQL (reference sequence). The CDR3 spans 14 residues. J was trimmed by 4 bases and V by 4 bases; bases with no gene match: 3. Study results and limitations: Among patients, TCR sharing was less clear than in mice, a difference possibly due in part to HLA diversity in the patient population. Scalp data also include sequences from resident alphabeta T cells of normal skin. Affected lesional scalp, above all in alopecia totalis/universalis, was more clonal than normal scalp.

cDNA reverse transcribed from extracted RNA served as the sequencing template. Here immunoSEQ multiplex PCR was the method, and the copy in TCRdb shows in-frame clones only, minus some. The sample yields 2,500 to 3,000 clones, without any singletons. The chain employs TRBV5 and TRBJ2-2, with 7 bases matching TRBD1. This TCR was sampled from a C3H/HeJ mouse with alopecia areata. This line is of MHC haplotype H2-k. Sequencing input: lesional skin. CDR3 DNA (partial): TGTGCCAGCAGCCCTCGGGACAGCACCGGG. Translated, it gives CASSPRDSTG. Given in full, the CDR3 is CASSPRDSTGQLYF.